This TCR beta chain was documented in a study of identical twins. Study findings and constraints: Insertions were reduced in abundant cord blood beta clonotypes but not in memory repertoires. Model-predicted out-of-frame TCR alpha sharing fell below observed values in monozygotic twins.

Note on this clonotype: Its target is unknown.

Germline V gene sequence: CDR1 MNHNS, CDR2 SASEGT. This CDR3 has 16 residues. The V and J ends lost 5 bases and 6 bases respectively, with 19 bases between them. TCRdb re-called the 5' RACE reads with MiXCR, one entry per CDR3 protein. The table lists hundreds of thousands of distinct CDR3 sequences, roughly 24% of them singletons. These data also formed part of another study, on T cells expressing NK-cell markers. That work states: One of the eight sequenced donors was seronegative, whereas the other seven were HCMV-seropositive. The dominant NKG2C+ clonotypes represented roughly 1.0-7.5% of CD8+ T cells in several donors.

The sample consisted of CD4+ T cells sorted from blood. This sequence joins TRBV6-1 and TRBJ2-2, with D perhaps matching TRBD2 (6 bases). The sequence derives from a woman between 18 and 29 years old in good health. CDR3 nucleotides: TGTGCCAGCAGTCCACGGTCGGGAGCCGGATCCGGGGAGCTGTTTTTT. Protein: CASSPRSGAGSGELFF.